This TCR beta chain was obtained from a study of neoadjuvant nivolumab and ipilimumab in lung cancer. Study-level findings and limits: TCR richness and clonality were higher in tumors than adjacent uninvolved lung. Pretherapy blood TCR richness correlated positively with resected tumor richness.

Repertoires were generated with immunoSEQ multiplex PCR, while TCRdb's copy carries only in-frame clones and drops some. This table holds 3,000 to 4,500 clones, 88% found once. Germline loops: CDR1 SNHLY, CDR2 FYNNEI. The ends were cut back, 6 bases at V and 2 bases at J, with 16 bases in the middle. This CDR3 has 15 residues. This clone was recorded a few times. The antigen is unknown. This sequence joins TRBV2 and TRBJ1-1; D not certain. This clonotype originated in an adult with non-small cell lung cancer. Sequenced material: adjacent normal lung tissue, taken after neoadjuvant nivolumab, alone or with ipilimumab, at or shortly before surgery. CDR3 residues: CASSSLGPLNTEAFF. CDR3 coding DNA: TGTGCCAGCAGCTCACTCGGGCCTTTAAACACTGAAGCTTTCTTT.